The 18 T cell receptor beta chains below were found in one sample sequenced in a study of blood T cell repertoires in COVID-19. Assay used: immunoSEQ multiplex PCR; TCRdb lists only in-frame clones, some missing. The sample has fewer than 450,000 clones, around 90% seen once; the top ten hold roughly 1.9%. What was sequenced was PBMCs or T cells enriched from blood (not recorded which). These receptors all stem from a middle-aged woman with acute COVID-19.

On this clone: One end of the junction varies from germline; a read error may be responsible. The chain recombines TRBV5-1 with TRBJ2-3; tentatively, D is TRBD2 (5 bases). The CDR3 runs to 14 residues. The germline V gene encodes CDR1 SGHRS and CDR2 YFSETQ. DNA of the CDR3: TGCGCCAGCAGCTTGGGGGCTAGCAAAGATACGCAGTATTTT. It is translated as CASSLGASKDTQYF.

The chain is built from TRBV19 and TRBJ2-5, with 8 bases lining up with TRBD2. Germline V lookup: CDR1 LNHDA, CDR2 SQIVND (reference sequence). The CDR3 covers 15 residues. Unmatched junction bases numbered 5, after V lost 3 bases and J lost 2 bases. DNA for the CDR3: TGTGCCAGTAGTATGCGGCGGGGGGCACAAGAGACCCAGTACTTC. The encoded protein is CASSMRRGAQETQYF.

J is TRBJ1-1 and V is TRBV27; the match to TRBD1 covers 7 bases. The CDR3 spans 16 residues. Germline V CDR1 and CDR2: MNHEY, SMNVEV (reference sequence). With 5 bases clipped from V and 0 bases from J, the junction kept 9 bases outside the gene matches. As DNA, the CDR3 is TGTGCCAGCAGTCTACGGACAGGATTCATGAACACTGAAGCTTTCTTT. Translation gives CASSLRTGFMNTEAFF.

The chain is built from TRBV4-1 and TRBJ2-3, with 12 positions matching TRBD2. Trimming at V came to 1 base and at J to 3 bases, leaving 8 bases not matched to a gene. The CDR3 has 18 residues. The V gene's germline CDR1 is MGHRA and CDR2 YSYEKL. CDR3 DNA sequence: TGCGCCAGCAGCCAAGGGTCGGGGGGGACTAGCGGGACAGATACGCAGTATTTT. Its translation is CASSQGSGGTSGTDTQYF.

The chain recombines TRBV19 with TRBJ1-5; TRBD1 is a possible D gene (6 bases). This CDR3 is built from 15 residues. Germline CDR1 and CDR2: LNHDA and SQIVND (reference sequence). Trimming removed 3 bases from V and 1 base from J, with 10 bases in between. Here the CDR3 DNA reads TGTGCCAGTAGTATGGATGGACAGAGCAATCAGCCCCAGCATTTT. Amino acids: CASSMDGQSNQPQHF.

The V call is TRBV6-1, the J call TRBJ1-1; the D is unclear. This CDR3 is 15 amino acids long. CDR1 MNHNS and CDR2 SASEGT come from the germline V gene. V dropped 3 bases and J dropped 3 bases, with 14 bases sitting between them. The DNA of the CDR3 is TGTGCCAGCAGTGATCGACTCCGGGAGTACACTGAAGCTTTCTTT. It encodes CASSDRLREYTEAFF.

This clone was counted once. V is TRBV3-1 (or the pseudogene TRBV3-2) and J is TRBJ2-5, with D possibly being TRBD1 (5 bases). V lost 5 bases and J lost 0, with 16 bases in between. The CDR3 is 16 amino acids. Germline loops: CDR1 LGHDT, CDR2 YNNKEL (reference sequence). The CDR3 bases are TGTGCCAGCAGCTTTCGGACAACACAGTACCAAGAGACCCAGTACTTC. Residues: CASSFRTTQYQETQYF.

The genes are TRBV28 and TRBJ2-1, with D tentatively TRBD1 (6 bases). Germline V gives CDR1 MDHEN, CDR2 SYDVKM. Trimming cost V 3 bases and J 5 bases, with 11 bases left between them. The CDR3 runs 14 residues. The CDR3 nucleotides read TGTGCCAGCAGTTTGGGGGCCAGCCACAATGAGCAGTTCTTC. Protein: CASSLGASHNEQFF.

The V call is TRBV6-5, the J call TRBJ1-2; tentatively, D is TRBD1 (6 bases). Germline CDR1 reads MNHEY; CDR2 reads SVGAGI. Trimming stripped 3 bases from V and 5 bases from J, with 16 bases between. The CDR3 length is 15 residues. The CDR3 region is CASSYRSPTGYGYTF. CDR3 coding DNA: TGTGCCAGCAGTTATCGGTCTCCTACAGGGTATGGCTACACCTTC.

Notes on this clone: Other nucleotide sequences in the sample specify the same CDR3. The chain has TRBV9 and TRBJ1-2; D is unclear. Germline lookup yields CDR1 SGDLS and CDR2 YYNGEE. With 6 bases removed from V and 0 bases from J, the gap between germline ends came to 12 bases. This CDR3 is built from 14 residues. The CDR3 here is CASTPGSPNYGYTF. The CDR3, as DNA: TGTGCCAGCACGCCAGGCAGCCCTAACTATGGCTACACCTTC.

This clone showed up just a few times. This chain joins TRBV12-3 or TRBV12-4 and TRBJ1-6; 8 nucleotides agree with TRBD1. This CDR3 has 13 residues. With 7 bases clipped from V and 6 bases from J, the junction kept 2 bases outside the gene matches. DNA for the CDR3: TGTGCCAGCAAGGACAGGGTTAATTCACCCCTCCACTTT. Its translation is CASKDRVNSPLHF.

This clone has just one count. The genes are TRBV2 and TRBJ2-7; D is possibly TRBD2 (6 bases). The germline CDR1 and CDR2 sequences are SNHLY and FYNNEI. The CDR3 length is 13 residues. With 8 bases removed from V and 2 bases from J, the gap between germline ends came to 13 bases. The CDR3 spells CASRRDSTYEQYF. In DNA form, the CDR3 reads TGTGCCAGCCGCCGGGACTCTACCTACGAGCAGTACTTC.

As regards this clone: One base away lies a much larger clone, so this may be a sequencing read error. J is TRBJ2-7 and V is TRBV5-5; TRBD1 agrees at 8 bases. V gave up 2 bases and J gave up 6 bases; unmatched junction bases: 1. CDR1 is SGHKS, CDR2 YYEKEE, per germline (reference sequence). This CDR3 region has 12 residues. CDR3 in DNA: TGTGCCAGCAGCTTCGACAGGGGCGAGCAGTACTTC. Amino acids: CASSFDRGEQYF.

The CDR3 DNA is TGTGCCAGCAGCTCCAACACAGATACGCAGTATTTT. It yields the protein CASSSNTDTQYF. The rearrangement links TRBV5-5 to TRBJ2-3; the D is unclear. From germline, CDR1 is SGHKS and CDR2 YYEKEE (reference sequence). V was trimmed by 3 bases and J by 2 bases, leaving 4 bases between them. The CDR3 loop spans 12 amino acids.

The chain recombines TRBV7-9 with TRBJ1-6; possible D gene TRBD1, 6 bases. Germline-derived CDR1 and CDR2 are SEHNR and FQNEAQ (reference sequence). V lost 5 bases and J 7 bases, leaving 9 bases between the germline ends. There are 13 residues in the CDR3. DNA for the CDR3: TGTGCCAGCAGCCAGGGGCGGAATTCACCCCTCCACTTT. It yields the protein CASSQGRNSPLHF. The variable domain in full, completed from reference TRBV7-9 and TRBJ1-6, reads DTGVSQNPRHKITKRGQNVTFRCDPISEHNRLYWYRQTLGQGPEFLTYFQNEAQLEKSRLLSDRFSAERPKGSFSTLEIQRTEQGDSAMYLCASSQGRNSPLHFGNGTRLTVT.

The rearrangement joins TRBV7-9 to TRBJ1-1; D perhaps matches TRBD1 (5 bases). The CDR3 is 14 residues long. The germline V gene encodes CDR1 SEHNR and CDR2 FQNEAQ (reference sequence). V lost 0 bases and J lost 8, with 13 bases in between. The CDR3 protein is CASSLAVSGGEAFF. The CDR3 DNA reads TGTGCCAGCAGCTTAGCAGTCTCCGGGGGGGAAGCTTTCTTT.

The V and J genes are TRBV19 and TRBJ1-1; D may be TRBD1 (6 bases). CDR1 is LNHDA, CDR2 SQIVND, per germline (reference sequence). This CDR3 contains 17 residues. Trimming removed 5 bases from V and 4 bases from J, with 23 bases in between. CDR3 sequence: CASSSHAYMGARTEAFF. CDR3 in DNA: TGTGCCAGTAGTTCGCACGCTTACATGGGGGCGCGCACTGAAGCTTTCTTT.

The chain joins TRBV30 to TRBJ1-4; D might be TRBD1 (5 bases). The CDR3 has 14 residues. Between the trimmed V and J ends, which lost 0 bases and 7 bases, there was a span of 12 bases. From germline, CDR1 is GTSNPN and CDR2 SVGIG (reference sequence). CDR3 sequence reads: CAWSVMGGREKLFF. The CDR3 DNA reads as TGTGCCTGGAGTGTAATGGGGGGTCGTGAAAAACTGTTTTTT.